This T cell receptor (beta chain) was retrieved from a study of early T cells in non-severe SARS-CoV-2 infection. TCRdb recomputed calls from the 5' RACE reads with MiXCR, one row per CDR3 protein. This table has more than 45,000 distinct CDR3 sequences, about 8.4% appearing once. In its sample, this clonotype was seen a few times. Germline lookup yields CDR1 SGHNT and CDR2 YYREEE (reference sequence). This CDR3 comprises 14 residues. Trimming took off 2 bases at V and 2 bases at J, with 11 bases between the two ends. The source of this sequence is an adult who was a healthcare worker with PCR-confirmed SARS-CoV-2 infection or an uninfected control (not recorded which). The chain combines TRBV5-4 with TRBJ2-7; D may correspond to TRBD1 or TRBD2 (5 bases each). Sequencing was performed on whole blood. CDR3 coding DNA: TGTGCCAGCAGCTTCCGGGACGGGACCTACGAGCAGTACTTC. It encodes CASSFRDGTYEQYF.